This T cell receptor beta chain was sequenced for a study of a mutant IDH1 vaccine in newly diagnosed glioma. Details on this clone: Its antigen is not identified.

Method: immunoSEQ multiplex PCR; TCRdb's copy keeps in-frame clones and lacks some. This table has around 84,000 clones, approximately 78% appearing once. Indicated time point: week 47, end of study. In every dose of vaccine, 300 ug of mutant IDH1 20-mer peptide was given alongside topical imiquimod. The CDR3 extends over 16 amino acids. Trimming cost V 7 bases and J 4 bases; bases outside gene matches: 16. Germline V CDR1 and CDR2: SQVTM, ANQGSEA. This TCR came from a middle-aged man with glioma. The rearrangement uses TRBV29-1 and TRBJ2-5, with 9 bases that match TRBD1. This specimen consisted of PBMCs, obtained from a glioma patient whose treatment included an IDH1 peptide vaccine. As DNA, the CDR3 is TGCAGCGCCTATGCCCGGGGACAGGGTGGGGGAGAGACCCAGTACTTC. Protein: CSAYARGQGGGETQYF.